The sequence of this TCR beta chain was determined in a study of T cell repertoires in cytomegalovirus infection. Study-wide background: Shared public TCR beta signatures pointed to both CMV infection and a matching HLA type.

With respect to this clonotype: The target antigen is unknown.

Study results and caveats: HLA-C-restricted CMV-specific TCR beta clonotypes were dominant in the ex vivo response.

One entry per CDR3 protein results from TCRdb running MiXCR on the reads. The sample holds around 770,000 distinct CDR3 sequences, almost 30% seen once. The germline V gene encodes CDR1 SGHVS and CDR2 FQNEAQ. This CDR3 has 14 residues. V gene TRBV7-8 combines with J gene TRBJ2-7; TRBD2 is a possible D gene (5 bases). The source of this sequence is a human donor in good health (CMV status not recorded). Some clones in this sample may be carry-over from other donors' samples. The source was cultured CD8+ T cells from PBMCs, collected from culture after CMV antigen stimulation. This CDR3 reads CAGSSAGRSYEQYV. In DNA, the CDR3 is TGTGCCGGCAGCTCCGCGGGTAGGTCCTACGAGCAGTACGTC.